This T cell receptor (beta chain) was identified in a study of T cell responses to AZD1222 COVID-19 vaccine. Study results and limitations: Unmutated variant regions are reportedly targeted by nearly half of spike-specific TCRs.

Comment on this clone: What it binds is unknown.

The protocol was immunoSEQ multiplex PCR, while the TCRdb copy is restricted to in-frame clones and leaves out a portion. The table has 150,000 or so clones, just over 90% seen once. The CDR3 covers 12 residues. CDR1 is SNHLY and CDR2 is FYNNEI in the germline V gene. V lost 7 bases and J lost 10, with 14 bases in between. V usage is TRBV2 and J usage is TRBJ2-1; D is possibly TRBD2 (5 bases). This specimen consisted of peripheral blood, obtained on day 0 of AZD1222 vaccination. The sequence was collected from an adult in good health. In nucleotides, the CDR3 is TGTGCCAGCATCCTCCCGGGGAACGAGCAGTTCTTC. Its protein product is CASILPGNEQFF.